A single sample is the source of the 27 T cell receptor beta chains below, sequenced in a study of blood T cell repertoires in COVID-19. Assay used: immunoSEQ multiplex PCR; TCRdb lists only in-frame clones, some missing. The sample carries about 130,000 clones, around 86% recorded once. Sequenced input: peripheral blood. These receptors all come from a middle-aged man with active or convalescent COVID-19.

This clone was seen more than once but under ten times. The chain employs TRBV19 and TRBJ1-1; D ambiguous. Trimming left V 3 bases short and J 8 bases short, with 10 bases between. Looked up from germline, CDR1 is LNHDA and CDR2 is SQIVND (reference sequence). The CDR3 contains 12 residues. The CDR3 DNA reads TGTGCCAGTAGTATTCGACAAAGAGAAGCTTTCTTT. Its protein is CASSIRQREAFF.

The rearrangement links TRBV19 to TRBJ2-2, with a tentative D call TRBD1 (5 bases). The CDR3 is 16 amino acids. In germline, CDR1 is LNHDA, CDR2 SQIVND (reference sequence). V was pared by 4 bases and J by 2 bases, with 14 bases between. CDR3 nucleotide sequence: TGTGCCAGTAGTACTTCGACAGCGCGAAACACCGGGGAGCTGTTTTTT. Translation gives CASSTSTARNTGELFF. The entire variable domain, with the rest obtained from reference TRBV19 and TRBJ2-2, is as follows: DGGITQSPKYLFRKEGQNVTLSCEQNLNHDAMYWYRQDPGQGLRLIYYSQIVNDFQKGDIAEGYSVSREKKESFPLTVTSAQKNPTAFYLCASSTSTARNTGELFFGEGSRLTVL.

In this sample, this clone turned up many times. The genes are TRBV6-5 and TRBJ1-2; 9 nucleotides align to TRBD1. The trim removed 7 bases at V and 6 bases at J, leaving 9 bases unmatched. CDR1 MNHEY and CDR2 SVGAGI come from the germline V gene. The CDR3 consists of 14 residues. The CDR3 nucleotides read TGTGCCAGCACCCCAAGGACAGGGGTTCATGGCTACACCTTC. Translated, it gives CASTPRTGVHGYTF.

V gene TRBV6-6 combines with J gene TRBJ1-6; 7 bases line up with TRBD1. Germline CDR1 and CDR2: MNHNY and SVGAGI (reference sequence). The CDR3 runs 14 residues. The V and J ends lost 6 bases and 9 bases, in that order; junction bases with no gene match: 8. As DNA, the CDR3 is TGTGCCAGCAGCCACAACGACAGGGCTTCACCCCTCCACTTT. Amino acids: CASSHNDRASPLHF.

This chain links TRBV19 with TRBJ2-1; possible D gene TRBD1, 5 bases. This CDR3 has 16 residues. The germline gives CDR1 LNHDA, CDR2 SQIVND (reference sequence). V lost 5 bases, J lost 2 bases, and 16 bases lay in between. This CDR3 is CASSPPDRLAYNEQFF. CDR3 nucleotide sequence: TGTGCCAGTAGTCCGCCTGACAGACTTGCCTACAATGAGCAGTTCTTC.

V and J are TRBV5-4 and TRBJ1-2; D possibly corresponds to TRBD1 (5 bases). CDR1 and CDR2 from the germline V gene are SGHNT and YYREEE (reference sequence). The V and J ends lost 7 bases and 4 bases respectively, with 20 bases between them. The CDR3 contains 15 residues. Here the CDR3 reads CASSFGSSGGYGYTF. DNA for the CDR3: TGTGCCAGCTCCTTCGGTTCCTCCGGGGGCTATGGCTACACCTTC.

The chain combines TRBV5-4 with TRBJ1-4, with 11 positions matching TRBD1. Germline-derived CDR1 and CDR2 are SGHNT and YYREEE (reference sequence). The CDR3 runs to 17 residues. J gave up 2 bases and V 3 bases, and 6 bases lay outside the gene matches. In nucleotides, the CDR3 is TGTGCCAGCAGCTCAAGGACAGGGGGCCCTACTAATGAAAAACTGTTTTTT. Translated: CASSSRTGGPTNEKLFF.

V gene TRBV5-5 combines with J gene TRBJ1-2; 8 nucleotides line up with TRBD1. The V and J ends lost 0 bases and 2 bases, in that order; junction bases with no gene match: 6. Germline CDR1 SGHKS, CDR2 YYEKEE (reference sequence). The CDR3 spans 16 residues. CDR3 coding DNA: TGTGCCAGCAGCTTGGGCCAGGGGGCGCAAAACTATGGCTACACCTTC. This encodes CASSLGQGAQNYGYTF.

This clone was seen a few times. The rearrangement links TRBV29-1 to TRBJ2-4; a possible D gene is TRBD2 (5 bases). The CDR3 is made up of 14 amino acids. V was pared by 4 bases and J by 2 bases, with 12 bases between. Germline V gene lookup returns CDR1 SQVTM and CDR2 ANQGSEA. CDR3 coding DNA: TGCAGCGTTGCGGTAGACGGGACCAAAAACATTCAGTACTTC. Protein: CSVAVDGTKNIQYF.

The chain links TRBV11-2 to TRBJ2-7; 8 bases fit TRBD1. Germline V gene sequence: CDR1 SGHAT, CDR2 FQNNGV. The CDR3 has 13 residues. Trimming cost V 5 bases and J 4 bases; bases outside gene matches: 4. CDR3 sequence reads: CASSTGQGYEQYF. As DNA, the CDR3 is TGTGCCAGCAGCACCGGACAGGGTTACGAGCAGTACTTC.

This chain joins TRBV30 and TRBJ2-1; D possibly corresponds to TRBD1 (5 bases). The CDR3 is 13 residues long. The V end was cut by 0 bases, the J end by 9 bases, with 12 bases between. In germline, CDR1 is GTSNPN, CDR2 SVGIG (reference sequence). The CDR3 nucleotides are TGTGCCTGGAGTGTACAGGATTTAAGTGAGCAGTTCTTC. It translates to CAWSVQDLSEQFF. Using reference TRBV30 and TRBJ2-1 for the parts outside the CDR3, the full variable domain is SQTIHQWPATLVQPVGSPLSLECTVEGTSNPNLYWYRQAAGRGLQLLFYSVGIGQISSEVPQNLSASRPQDRQFILSSKKLLLSDSGFYLCAWSVQDLSEQFFGPGTRLTVL.

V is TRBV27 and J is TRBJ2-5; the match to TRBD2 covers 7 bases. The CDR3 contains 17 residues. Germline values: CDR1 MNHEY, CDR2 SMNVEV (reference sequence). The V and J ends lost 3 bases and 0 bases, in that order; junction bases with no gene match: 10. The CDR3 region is CASSFAQPGLHQETQYF. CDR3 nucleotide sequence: TGTGCCAGCAGTTTCGCTCAACCGGGACTACACCAAGAGACCCAGTACTTC.

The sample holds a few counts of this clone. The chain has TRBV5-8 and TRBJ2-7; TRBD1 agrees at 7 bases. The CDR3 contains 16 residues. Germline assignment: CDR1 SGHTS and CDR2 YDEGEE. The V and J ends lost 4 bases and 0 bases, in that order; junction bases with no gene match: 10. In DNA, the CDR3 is TGTGCCAGCAGCCTGAGGGGACAGATCCTCTCCTACGAGCAGTACTTC. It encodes CASSLRGQILSYEQYF.

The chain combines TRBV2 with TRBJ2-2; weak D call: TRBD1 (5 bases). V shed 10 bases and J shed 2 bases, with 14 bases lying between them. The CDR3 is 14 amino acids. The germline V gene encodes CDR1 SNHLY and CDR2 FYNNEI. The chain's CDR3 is CATQGLANTGELFF. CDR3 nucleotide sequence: TGTGCCACCCAGGGTCTTGCAAACACCGGGGAGCTGTTTTTT.

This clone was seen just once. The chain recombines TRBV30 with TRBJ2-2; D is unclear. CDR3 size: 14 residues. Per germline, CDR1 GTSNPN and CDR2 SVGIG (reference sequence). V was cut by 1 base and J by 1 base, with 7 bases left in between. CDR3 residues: CAWSEYLNTGELFF. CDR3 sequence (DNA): TGTGCCTGGAGTGAATATCTGAACACCGGGGAGCTGTTTTTT.

CDR3 sequence (DNA): TGTGCCAGCACCCAGGGCGGGGATTTCAACGTCCTGACTTTC. This sequence encodes CASTQGGDFNVLTF. The chain combines TRBV6-5 with TRBJ2-6; a weak D match, TRBD2 (6 bases). CDR1 MNHEY and CDR2 SVGAGI come from the germline V gene. This CDR3 contains 14 residues. Trimming left V 7 bases short and J 9 bases short, with 16 bases between.

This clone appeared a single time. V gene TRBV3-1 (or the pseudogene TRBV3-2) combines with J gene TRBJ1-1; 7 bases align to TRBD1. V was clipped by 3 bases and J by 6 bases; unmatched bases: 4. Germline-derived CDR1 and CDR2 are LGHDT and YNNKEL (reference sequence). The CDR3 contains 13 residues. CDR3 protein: CASSQGTAPEAFF. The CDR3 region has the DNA TGTGCCAGCAGCCAGGGGACAGCCCCTGAAGCTTTCTTT.

The CDR3 region has the DNA TGCGCCAGCAGTGAGGGCAGCAATCAGCCCCAGCATTTT. It is translated as CASSEGSNQPQHF. The chain links TRBV10-1 to TRBJ1-5; D uncertain. Trimming removed 2 bases at V and 1 base at J, with 3 bases between. The CDR3 is 13 amino acids. The V gene's germline CDR1 is WNHNN and CDR2 SYGVQD (reference sequence).

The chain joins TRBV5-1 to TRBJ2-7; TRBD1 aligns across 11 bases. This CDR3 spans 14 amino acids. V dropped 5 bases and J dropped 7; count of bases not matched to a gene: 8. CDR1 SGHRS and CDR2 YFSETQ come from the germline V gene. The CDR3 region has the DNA TGCGCCAGCAGTGTCGGACAGGGGGCGCGGGAGCAGTACTTC. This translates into CASSVGQGAREQYF.

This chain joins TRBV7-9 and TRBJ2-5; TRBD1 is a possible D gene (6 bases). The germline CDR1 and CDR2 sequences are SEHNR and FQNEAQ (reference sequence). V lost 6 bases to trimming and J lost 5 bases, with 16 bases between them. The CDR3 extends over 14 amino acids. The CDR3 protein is CASSRGRGGETQYF. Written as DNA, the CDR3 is TGTGCCAGCAGTAGAGGCAGGGGCGGGGAGACCCAGTACTTC.

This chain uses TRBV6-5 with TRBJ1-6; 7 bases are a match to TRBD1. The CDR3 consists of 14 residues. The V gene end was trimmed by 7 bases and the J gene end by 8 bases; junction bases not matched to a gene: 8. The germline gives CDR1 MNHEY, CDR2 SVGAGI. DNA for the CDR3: TGTGCCAGCACCACAGGGGAATCTTATTCACCCCTCCACTTT. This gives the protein CASTTGESYSPLHF.

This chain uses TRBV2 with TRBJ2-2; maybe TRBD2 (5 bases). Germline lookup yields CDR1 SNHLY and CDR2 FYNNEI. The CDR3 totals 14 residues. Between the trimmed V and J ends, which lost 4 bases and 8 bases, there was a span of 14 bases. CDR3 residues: CASSGSGGGGELFF. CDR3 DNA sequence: TGTGCCAGCAGTGGGAGTGGAGGTGGGGGGGAGCTGTTTTTT.

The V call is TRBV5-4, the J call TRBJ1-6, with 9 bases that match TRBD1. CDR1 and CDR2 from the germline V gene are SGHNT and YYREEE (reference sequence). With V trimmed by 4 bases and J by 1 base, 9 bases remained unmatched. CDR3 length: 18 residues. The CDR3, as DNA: TGTGCCAGCAGCGACCGGGACAGGGCGCAATCCTATAATTCACCCCTCCACTTT. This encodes CASSDRDRAQSYNSPLHF.

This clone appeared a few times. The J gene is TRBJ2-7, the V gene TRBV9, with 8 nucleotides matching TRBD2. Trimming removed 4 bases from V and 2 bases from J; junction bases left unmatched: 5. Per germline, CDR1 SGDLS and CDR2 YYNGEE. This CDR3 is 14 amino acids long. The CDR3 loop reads CASSPRGGAYEQYF. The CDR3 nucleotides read TGTGCCAGCAGCCCTCGGGGGGGGGCCTACGAGCAGTACTTC.

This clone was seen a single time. Here the CDR3 DNA reads TGTGCCAGCAGCCGACTGTACGAGCAGTACTTC. Protein product: CASSRLYEQYF. The chain has TRBV7-2 and TRBJ2-7; D ambiguous. Trimming cost V 5 bases and J 4 bases, with 6 bases left between them. This CDR3 contains 11 residues. The germline CDR1 and CDR2 sequences are SGHTA and FQGNSA.

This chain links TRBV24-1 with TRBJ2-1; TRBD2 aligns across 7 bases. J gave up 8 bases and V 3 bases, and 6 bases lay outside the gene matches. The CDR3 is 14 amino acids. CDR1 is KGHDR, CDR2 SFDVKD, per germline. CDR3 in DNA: TGTGCCACCAGTGATCCGGGGGGTAAGGATGAGCAGTTCTTC. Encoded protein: CATSDPGGKDEQFF.

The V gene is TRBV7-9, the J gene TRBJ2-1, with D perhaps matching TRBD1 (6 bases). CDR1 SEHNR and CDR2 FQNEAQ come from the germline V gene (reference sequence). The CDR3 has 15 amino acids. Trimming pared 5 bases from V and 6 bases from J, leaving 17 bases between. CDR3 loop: CASSIGTTFGNEQFF. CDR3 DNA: TGTGCCAGCAGCATTGGGACAACCTTTGGCAATGAGCAGTTCTTC. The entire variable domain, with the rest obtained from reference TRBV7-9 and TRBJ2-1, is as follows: DTGVSQNPRHKITKRGQNVTFRCDPISEHNRLYWYRQTLGQGPEFLTYFQNEAQLEKSRLLSDRFSAERPKGSFSTLEIQRTEQGDSAMYLCASSIGTTFGNEQFFGPGTRLTVL.